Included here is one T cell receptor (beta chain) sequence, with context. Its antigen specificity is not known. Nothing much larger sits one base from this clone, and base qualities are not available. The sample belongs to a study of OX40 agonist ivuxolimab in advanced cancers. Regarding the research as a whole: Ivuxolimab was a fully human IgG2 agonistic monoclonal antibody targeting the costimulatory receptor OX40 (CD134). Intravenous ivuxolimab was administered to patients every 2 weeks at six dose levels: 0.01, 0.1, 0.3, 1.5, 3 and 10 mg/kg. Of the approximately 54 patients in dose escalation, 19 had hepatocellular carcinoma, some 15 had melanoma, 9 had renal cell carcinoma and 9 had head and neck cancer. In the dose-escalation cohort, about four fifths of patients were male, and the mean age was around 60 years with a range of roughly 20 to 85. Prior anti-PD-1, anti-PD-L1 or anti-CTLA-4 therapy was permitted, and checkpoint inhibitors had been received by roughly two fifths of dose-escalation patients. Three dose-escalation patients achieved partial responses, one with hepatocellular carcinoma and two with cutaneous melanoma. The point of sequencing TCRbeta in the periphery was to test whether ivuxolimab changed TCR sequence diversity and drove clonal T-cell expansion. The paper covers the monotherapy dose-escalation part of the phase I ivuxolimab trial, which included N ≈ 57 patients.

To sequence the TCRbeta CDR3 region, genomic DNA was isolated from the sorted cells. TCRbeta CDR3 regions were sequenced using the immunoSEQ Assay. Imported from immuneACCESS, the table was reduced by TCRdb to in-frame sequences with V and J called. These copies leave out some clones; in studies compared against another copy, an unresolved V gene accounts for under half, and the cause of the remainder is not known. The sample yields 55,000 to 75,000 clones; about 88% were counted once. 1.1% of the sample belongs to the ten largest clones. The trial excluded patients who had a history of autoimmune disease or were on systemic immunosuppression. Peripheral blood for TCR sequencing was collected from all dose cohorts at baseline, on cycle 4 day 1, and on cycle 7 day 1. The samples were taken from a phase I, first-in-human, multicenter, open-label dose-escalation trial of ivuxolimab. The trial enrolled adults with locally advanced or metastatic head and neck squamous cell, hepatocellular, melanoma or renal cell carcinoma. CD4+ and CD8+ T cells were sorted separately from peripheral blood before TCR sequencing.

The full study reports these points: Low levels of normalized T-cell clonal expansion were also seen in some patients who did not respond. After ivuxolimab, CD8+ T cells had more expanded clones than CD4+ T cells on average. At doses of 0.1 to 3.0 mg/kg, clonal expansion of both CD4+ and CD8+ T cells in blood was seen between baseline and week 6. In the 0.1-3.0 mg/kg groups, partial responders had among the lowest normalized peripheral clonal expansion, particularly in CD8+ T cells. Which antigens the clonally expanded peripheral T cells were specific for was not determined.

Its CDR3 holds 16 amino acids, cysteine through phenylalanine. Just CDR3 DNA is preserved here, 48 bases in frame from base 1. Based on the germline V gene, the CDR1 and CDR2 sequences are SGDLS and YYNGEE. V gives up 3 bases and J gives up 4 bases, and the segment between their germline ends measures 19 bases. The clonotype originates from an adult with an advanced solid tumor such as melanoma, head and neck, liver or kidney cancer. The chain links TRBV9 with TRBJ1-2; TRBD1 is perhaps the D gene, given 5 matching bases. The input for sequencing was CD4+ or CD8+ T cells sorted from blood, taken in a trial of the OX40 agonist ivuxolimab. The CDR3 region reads CASSGGDGSPLYGYTF. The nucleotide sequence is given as TGTGCCAGCAGCGGTGGGGACGGCTCGCCCCTCTATGGCTACACCTTC.